These 28 T cell receptor beta chains came from one sample sequenced in a study of T-cell reconstitution after alpha-beta-depleted transplantation in children. A library of TCRbeta sequences, prepared with unique molecular identifiers, was generated. One entry per CDR3 protein results from TCRdb running MiXCR on the PCR reads. The sample yields 250,000 to 300,000 distinct CDR3 sequences, 11% seen once. The input for sequencing was peripheral blood, taken 180 days after TCRalphabeta/CD19-depleted stem cell transplant. The source is a male patient between 2 and 15 years old who had a stem cell transplant for chronic granulomatous disease, so the T cells may come from the graft donor.

This clonotype was seen many times. The chain carries TRBV28 and TRBJ2-7; 11 bases are shared with TRBD1. Germline V gene sequence: CDR1 MDHEN, CDR2 SYDVKM. This CDR3 has 15 residues. V shed 4 bases and J 8 bases; nucleotides not matched to a gene: 10. The CDR3 DNA reads as TGTGCCAGCAGTTCCCCCGGGACAGGGGGTCCCAAGCAGTACTTC. This translates into CASSSPGTGGPKQYF.

The table lists this clonotype with many counts. The J gene is TRBJ2-1, the V gene TRBV11-2; 7 bases are shared with TRBD2. The V gene's germline CDR1 is SGHAT and CDR2 FQNNGV. This CDR3 comprises 11 residues. Losses at the gene ends were 5 bases for V and 10 bases for J; bases not matched to a gene: 2. CDR3 coding DNA: TGTGCCAGCAGCCCCGGGGGGGAGCAGTTCTTC. Protein sequence: CASSPGGEQFF. The entire variable domain, with the rest obtained from reference TRBV11-2 and TRBJ2-1, is as follows: EAGVAQSPRYKIIEKRQSVAFWCNPISGHATLYWYQQILGQGPKLLIQFQNNGVVDDSQLPKDRFSAERLKGVDSTLKIQPAKLEDSAVYLCASSPGGEQFFGPGTRLTVL.

This clonotype was observed a handful of times. The gene calls are TRBV12-3 or TRBV12-4 and TRBJ2-1; tentatively, D is TRBD2 (6 bases). The CDR3 totals 15 residues. Trimming shortened V by 6 bases and J by 4 bases, and 16 bases separated the two germline ends. The CDR3 sequence: CASRSVGGPYNEQFF. The CDR3 DNA reads TGTGCCAGCAGATCAGTGGGGGGACCGTACAATGAGCAGTTCTTC.

V gene TRBV19 combines with J gene TRBJ2-2, with no clear D. This CDR3 has 15 amino acids. V was trimmed by 7 bases and J by 3 bases, leaving 15 bases between them. Germline loops: CDR1 LNHDA, CDR2 SQIVND (reference sequence). The CDR3 DNA sequence: TGTGCCAGTATTATTGTGAATCTAGACACCGGGGAGCTGTTTTTT. Translated: CASIIVNLDTGELFF.

The table lists this clonotype with many counts. The chain combines TRBV9 with TRBJ2-1; TRBD2 agrees at 7 bases. Germline V CDR1 and CDR2: SGDLS, YYNGEE. V lost 1 base to trimming and J lost 9 bases; unmatched junction nucleotides: 10. CDR3 size: 15 residues. CDR3 sequence (DNA): TGTGCCAGCAGCGTAAGGCTAGCGGCCTCTGGTGAGCAGTTCTTC. Translation gives CASSVRLAASGEQFF.

In regard to this clonotype: Possible read error: a much larger clone is one base away. The chain couples TRBV10-3 to TRBJ1-5, with 7 positions matching TRBD1. The CDR3 has 14 amino acids. In germline, CDR1 is ENHRY, CDR2 SYGVKD. The CDR3 sequence: CAICEATGFQPQHF. DNA for the CDR3: TGTGCCATCTGTGAGGCGACAGGGTTTCAGCCCCAGCATTTT.

This clonotype was counted ten times or more. V is TRBV11-2 and J is TRBJ2-5; 8 nucleotides line up with TRBD2. This CDR3 contains 15 residues. The germline CDR1 and CDR2 sequences are SGHAT and FQNNGV. With 8 bases clipped from V and 3 bases from J, the junction kept 11 bases outside the gene matches. CDR3 DNA: TGTGCCAGCCAGGGGAGCGGGAGAGCTAAAGAGACCCAGTACTTC. It yields the protein CASQGSGRAKETQYF.

This clonotype was observed many times. The V and J genes are TRBV29-1 and TRBJ2-5; 11 bases align to TRBD2. Losses at the gene ends were 4 bases for V and 5 bases for J; bases not matched to a gene: 6. This CDR3 spans 14 amino acids. Germline V gene sequence: CDR1 SQVTM, CDR2 ANQGSEA. The CDR3: CSVAVAGGSETQYF. The CDR3 DNA is TGCAGCGTTGCGGTAGCGGGAGGGTCGGAGACCCAGTACTTC. Full variable domain (outside the CDR3, taken from reference TRBV29-1 and TRBJ2-5): SAVISQKPSRDICQRGTSLTIQCQVDSQVTMMFWYRQQPGQSLTLIATANQGSEATYESGFVIDKFPISRPNLTFSTLTVSNMSPEDSSIYLCSVAVAGGSETQYFGPGTRLLVL.

The sample holds many counts of this clonotype. The chain joins TRBV29-1 to TRBJ2-7; tentative D call: TRBD2 (5 bases). V lost 2 bases and J 0 bases, leaving 11 bases between the germline ends. Germline CDR1 is SQVTM and CDR2 is ANQGSEA. CDR3 size: 14 residues. CDR3 sequence reads: CSVEIPGSSYEQYF. The CDR3 DNA follows: TGCAGCGTTGAAATCCCGGGGAGCTCCTACGAGCAGTACTTC.

The sample holds many counts of this clonotype. The chain combines TRBV5-1 with TRBJ2-7; 8 positions agree with TRBD1. CDR1 and CDR2 from the germline V gene are SGHRS and YFSETQ. This CDR3 comprises 14 residues. V lost 4 bases to trimming and J lost 3 bases; unmatched junction nucleotides: 6. CDR3 protein: CASSHGQGLYEQYF. The DNA for the CDR3 is TGCGCCAGCAGCCATGGACAGGGTCTCTACGAGCAGTACTTC.

This clonotype has a count of ten or more. This chain links TRBV20-1 with TRBJ2-1; perhaps TRBD1 as D (6 bases). The CDR3 extends over 13 amino acids. Germline lookup yields CDR1 DFQATT and CDR2 SNEGSKA (reference sequence). CDR3 amino acids: CTGTGTSTNEQFF. The DNA for the CDR3 is TGCACTGGCACCGGGACAAGCACCAATGAGCAGTTCTTC.

This clonotype was counted ten times or more. V and J are TRBV20-1 and TRBJ2-7, with 8 positions matching TRBD1. CDR1 DFQATT and CDR2 SNEGSKA come from the germline V gene (reference sequence). The J segment lost 3 bases and the V segment lost 0 bases, leaving 7 bases of the junction unmatched. The CDR3 extends over 15 amino acids. The CDR3 spells CSARDLAGGFYEQYF. The CDR3 coding sequence is TGCAGTGCTAGAGATCTGGCAGGGGGCTTCTACGAGCAGTACTTC.

This clonotype was found a few times. The V gene is TRBV5-1, the J gene TRBJ2-5; D tentatively reads TRBD1 or TRBD2 (5 bases each). This CDR3 has 15 amino acids. Trimming removed 0 bases from V and 2 bases from J, with 11 bases in between. Germline V gene sequence: CDR1 SGHRS, CDR2 YFSETQ. The CDR3 DNA sequence: TGCGCCAGCAGCTTGGTCGAGGGGCAGCAAGAGACCCAGTACTTC. Residues: CASSLVEGQQETQYF.

Note on this clonotype: A read error may be the cause here, since a much bigger clone is one base away. V gene TRBV20-1 combines with J gene TRBJ2-6; the D gene is possibly TRBD1 (5 bases). The CDR3 has 15 residues. With 3 bases removed from V and 0 bases from J, the gap between germline ends came to 9 bases. CDR1 and CDR2 (germline): DFQATT, SNEGSKA (reference sequence). The CDR3 protein is CSARKGISGANVLTF. The DNA of the CDR3 is TGCAGTGCTAGGAAGGGGATCTCTGGGGCCAACGTCCTGACTTTC.

Notes on this clonotype: A much larger clonotype is one base distant, so this may be a read error. V gene TRBV6-2 or TRBV6-3 combines with J gene TRBJ2-1; D not resolved. Trimming shortened V by 6 bases and J by 3 bases, and 18 bases separated the two germline ends. CDR1 and CDR2 from the germline V gene are MNHEY and SVGEGT. The CDR3 covers 16 residues. The CDR3 is CASRRSVFGFYNEQFF. The CDR3 bases are TGTGCCAGCAGGAGGTCTGTTTTCGGGTTCTACAATGAGCAGTTCTTC.

In regard to this clonotype: With a much larger clone just one base away, this may be a read error. V is TRBV4-2 and J is TRBJ2-1; 7 nucleotides line up with TRBD2. V was clipped by 4 bases and J by 11 bases; unmatched bases: 11. The CDR3 loop spans 14 amino acids. Germline-derived CDR1 and CDR2 are LGHNA and YNFKEQ. CDR3 coding DNA: TGTGCCAGCAGCCCAGATCCGGGCGGGAGTAAGCAGTTCTTC. Residues: CASSPDPGGSKQFF.

Concerning this clonotype itself: A much more abundant neighbour one base away suggests this may be a read error. V is TRBV20-1 and J is TRBJ2-2, with D possibly matching TRBD2 (5 bases). From germline, CDR1 is DFQATT and CDR2 SNEGSKA (reference sequence). This CDR3 has 13 residues. In DNA, the CDR3 is TGCAGTGCCGAAACGGTGAACACCGGGGAGCCGTTTTTT. Protein product: CSAETVNTGEPFF.

This clonotype was seen many times. This sequence joins TRBV6-4 and TRBJ2-2, with D possibly being TRBD1 (5 bases). Germline V lookup: CDR1 MRHNA, CDR2 SNTAGT. The CDR3 loop spans 14 amino acids. The V and J ends lost 8 bases and 3 bases respectively, with 13 bases between them. CDR3 sequence reads: CASQLDRDTGELFF. CDR3 DNA: TGTGCCAGCCAACTCGACAGAGACACCGGGGAGCTGTTTTTT.

In its sample, this clonotype was seen many times. The chain has TRBV18 and TRBJ2-3; weak D call: TRBD2 (6 bases). Trimming took off 3 bases at V and 7 bases at J, with 17 bases between the two ends. The CDR3 has 15 residues. Germline lookup yields CDR1 KGHSH and CDR2 LQKENI. DNA for the CDR3: TGTGCCAGCTCACCCGGCCAGGGAGGCACGAATACGCAGTATTTT. Amino acid sequence: CASSPGQGGTNTQYF.

The sample holds many counts of this clonotype. The V call is TRBV18, the J call TRBJ1-6; D perhaps matches TRBD1 (5 bases). CDR3 size: 14 residues. Germline values: CDR1 KGHSH, CDR2 LQKENI. Trimming removed 2 bases at V and 9 bases at J, with 11 bases between. The CDR3 here is CASSPEVRGSPLHF. CDR3 nucleotide sequence: TGTGCCAGCTCACCAGAGGTGAGGGGTTCACCCCTCCACTTT. Combining the CDR3 with reference TRBV18 and TRBJ1-6 gives the whole variable domain NAGVMQNPRHLVRRRGQEARLRCSPMKGHSHVYWYRQLPEEGLKFMVYLQKENIIDESGMPKERFSAEFPKEGPSILRIQQVVRGDSAAYFCASSPEVRGSPLHFGNGTRLTVT.

Ten or more counts support this clonotype. The V gene is TRBV28, the J gene TRBJ2-7; weak D call: TRBD1 (6 bases). The ends were cut back, 6 bases at V and 3 bases at J, with 12 bases in the middle. There are 13 residues in the CDR3. Germline V gene lookup returns CDR1 MDHEN and CDR2 SYDVKM. CDR3 in DNA: TGTGCCAGCAGCTACCGGGACAACTACGAGCAGTACTTC. Residues: CASSYRDNYEQYF.

This clonotype was seen many times. The rearrangement uses TRBV20-1 and TRBJ2-4, with D perhaps TRBD2 (6 bases). Germline loops: CDR1 DFQATT, CDR2 SNEGSKA (reference sequence). The CDR3 covers 14 residues. The V gene lost 1 base and the J gene lost 1 base, with 8 bases spanning the gap. The CDR3 DNA follows: TGCAGTGCTAGAGCGAGCGGGGCCAAAAACATTCAGTACTTC. Translation: CSARASGAKNIQYF.

As for this clonotype: One base away lies a much larger clone, so this may be a sequencing read error. The chain couples TRBV5-1 to TRBJ2-2, with TRBD1 matching over 7 bases. There are 20 residues in the CDR3. CDR1 and CDR2 (germline): SGHRS, YFSETQ. CDR3 nucleotide sequence: TGCTCCAGCAGCATTCCCGGGACAGTCCCAGGGCATACGAACACCGGGGAGCTGTTTTTT. Residues: CSSSIPGTVPGHTNTGELFF. The whole variable domain, remainder taken from reference TRBV5-1 and TRBJ2-2, is KAGVTQTPRYLIKTRGQQVTLSCSPISGHRSVSWYQQTPGQGLQFLFEYFSETQRNKGNFPGRFSGRQFSNSRSEMNVSTLELGDSALYLCSSSIPGTVPGHTNTGELFFGEGSRLTVL.

Notes on this clonotype: It may be a read error: a sequence one base away is much more abundant. This chain joins TRBV10-3 and TRBJ2-1, with 10 bases identical to TRBD1. The CDR3 has 13 amino acids. Unmatched junction bases numbered 5, after V lost 7 bases and J lost 8 bases. CDR1 ENHRY and CDR2 SYGVKD come from the germline V gene. CDR3 coding DNA: TGTGCCATCAACAGACAGGGGGCGGATGAGCAGTTCTTC. This gives the protein CAINRQGADEQFF.

This clonotype was counted many times. This chain joins TRBV19 and TRBJ2-4, with D unclear. The germline V and J ends were trimmed by 5 bases and 2 bases, with 10 bases remaining between them. Germline CDR1 is LNHDA and CDR2 is SQIVND (reference sequence). The CDR3 loop spans 14 amino acids. CDR3 sequence reads: CASSVWGTKNIQYF. DNA for the CDR3: TGTGCCAGTAGTGTATGGGGAACCAAAAACATTCAGTACTTC.

This clonotype was counted ten times or more. The CDR3 DNA reads TGCAGCGTTGAGATAGGCCACGAGCAGTACTTC. Translation: CSVEIGHEQYF. The J gene is TRBJ2-7, the V gene TRBV29-1, with unresolved D. The germline V gene encodes CDR1 SQVTM and CDR2 ANQGSEA. The V end was cut by 3 bases, the J end by 5 bases, with 8 bases between. The CDR3 is made up of 11 amino acids.

The chain combines TRBV18 with TRBJ2-4, with D possibly matching TRBD1 (6 bases). V was cut by 4 bases and J by 4 bases, with 23 bases left in between. This CDR3 has 18 amino acids. Germline values: CDR1 KGHSH, CDR2 LQKENI. In nucleotides, the CDR3 is TGTGCCAGCTCACGCTCAAGACAGGACGGTTTTGGGAAAAACATTCAGTACTTC. Its translation is CASSRSRQDGFGKNIQYF.

In its sample, this clonotype was seen many times. The gene calls are TRBV27 and TRBJ2-7; 9 nucleotides line up with TRBD1. Looked up from germline, CDR1 is MNHEY and CDR2 is SMNVEV (reference sequence). Unmatched junction bases numbered 6, after V lost 5 bases and J lost 1 base. The CDR3 loop spans 15 amino acids. In DNA, the CDR3 is TGTGCCAGCAGTGGGGGACAGGGAATATCCTACGAGCAGTACTTC. Protein product: CASSGGQGISYEQYF.